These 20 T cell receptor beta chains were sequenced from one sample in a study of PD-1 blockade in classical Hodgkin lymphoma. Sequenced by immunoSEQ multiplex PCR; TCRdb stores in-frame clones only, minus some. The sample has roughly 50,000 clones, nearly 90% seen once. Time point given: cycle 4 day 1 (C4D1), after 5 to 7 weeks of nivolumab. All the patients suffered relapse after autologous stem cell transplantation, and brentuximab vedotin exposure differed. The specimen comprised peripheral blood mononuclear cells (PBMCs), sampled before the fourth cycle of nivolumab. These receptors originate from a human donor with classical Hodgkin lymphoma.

The CDR3 coding sequence is TGTGCCAGCAGTGATGGTGACACAGGCGGCACTGAAGCTTTCTTT. Its protein is CASSDGDTGGTEAFF. The V and J genes are TRBV6-4 and TRBJ1-1, with D perhaps matching TRBD1 (5 bases). CDR1 MRHNA and CDR2 SNTAGT come from the germline V gene. The CDR3 runs 15 residues. V was cut by 3 bases and J by 4 bases, with 15 bases left in between.

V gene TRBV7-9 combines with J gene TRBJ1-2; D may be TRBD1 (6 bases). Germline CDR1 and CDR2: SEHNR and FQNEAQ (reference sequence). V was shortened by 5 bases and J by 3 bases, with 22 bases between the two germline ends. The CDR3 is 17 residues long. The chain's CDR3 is CASSKGEGGREDYGYTF. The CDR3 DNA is TGTGCCAGCAGCAAAGGAGAGGGGGGCCGGGAGGACTATGGCTACACCTTC.

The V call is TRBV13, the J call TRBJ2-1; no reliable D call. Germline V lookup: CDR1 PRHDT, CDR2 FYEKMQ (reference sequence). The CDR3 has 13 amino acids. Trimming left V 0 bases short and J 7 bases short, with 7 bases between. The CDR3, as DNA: TGTGCCAGCAGCTTAGGACGGGTGAATGAGCAGTTCTTC. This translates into CASSLGRVNEQFF. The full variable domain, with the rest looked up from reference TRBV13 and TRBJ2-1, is AAGVIQSPRHLIKEKRETATLKCYPIPRHDTVYWYQQGPGQDPQFLISFYEKMQSDKGSIPDRFSAQQFSDYHSELNMSSLELGDSALYFCASSLGRVNEQFFGPGTRLTVL.

This CDR3 is CASSGTWSSYNEQFF. The CDR3 coding sequence is TGTGCCAGCTCCGGTACCTGGAGCTCCTACAATGAGCAGTTCTTC. The chain is built from TRBV18 and TRBJ2-1; D is unresolved. The germline V and J ends were trimmed by 6 bases and 0 bases, with 12 bases remaining between them. CDR1 KGHSH and CDR2 LQKENI come from the germline V gene. The CDR3 is made up of 15 amino acids.

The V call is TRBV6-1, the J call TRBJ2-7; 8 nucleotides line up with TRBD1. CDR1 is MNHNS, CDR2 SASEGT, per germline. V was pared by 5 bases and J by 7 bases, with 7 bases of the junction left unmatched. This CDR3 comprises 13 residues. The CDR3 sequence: CASSRSTGGEQYF. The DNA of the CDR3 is TGTGCCAGCAGTCGTTCTACAGGGGGTGAGCAGTACTTC.

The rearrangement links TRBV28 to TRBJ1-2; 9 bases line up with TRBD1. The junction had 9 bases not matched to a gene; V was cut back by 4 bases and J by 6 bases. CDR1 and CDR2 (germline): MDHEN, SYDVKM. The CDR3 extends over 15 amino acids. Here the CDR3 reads CASSSAQGALDGYTF. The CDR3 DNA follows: TGTGCCAGCAGTTCCGCACAGGGGGCATTAGATGGCTACACCTTC.

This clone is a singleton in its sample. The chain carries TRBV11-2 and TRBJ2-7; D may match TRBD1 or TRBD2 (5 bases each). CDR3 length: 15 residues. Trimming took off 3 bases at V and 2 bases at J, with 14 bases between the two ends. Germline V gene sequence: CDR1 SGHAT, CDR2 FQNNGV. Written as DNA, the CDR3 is TGTGCCAGCAGCTTCCTCGGGACCTCCCCCTACGAGCAGTACTTC. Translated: CASSFLGTSPYEQYF.

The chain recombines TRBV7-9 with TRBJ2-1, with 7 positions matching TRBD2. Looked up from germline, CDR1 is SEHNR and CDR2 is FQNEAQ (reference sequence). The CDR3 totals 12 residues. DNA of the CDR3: TGTGTCGCGGGGGAATTACACAATGAGCAGTTCTTC. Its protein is CVAGELHNEQFF.

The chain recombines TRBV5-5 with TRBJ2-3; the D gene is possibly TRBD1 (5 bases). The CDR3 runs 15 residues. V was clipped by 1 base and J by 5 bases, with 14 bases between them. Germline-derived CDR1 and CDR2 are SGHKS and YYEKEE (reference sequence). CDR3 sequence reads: CASSLQGEVLDTQYF. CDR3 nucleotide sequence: TGTGCCAGCAGCTTGCAGGGTGAGGTACTAGATACGCAGTATTTT.

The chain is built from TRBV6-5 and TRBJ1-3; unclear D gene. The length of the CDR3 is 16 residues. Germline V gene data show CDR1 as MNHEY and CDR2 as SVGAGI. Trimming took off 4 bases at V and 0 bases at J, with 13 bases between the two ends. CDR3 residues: CASSSPASSSGNTIYF. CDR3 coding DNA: TGTGCCAGCAGTTCTCCAGCCAGTTCCTCTGGAAACACCATATATTTT.

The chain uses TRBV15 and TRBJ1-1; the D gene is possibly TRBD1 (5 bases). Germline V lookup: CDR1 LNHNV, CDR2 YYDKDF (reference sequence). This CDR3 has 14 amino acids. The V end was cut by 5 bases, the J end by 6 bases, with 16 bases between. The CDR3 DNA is TGTGCCACCAGCCACCGGGGACGGGTGGCTGAAGCTTTCTTT. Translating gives CATSHRGRVAEAFF.

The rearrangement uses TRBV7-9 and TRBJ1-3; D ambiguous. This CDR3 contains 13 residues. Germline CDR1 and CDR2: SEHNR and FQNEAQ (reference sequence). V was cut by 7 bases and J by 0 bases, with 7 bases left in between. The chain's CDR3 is CASKVISGNTIYF. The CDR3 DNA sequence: TGTGCCAGCAAAGTTATCTCTGGAAACACCATATATTTT.

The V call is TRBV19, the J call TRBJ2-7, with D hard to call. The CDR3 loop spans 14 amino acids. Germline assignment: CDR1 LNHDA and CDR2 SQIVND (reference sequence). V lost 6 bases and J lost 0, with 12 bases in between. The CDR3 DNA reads TGTGCCAGTAGACTACAGTTTAGCTCCTACGAGCAGTACTTC. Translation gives CASRLQFSSYEQYF.

DNA for the CDR3: TGTGCCAGCAAATGGGGGAACAACAATGAGCAGTTCTTC. This sequence encodes CASKWGNNNEQFF. The V and J genes are TRBV7-9 and TRBJ2-1, with D perhaps matching TRBD1 or TRBD2 (5 bases each). CDR3 length: 13 residues. Germline CDR1 is SEHNR and CDR2 is FQNEAQ (reference sequence). V was cut by 7 bases and J by 5 bases, with 12 bases left in between.

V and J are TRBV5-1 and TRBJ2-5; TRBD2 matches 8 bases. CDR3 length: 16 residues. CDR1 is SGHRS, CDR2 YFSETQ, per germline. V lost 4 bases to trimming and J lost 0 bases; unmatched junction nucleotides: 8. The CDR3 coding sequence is TGCGCCAGCAGCCCCTATAGCGGGACTTACCAAGAGACCCAGTACTTC. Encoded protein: CASSPYSGTYQETQYF.

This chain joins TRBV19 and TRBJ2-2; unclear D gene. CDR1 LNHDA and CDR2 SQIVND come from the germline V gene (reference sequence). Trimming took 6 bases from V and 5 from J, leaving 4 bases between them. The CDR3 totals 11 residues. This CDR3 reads CASRRTGELFF. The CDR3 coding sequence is TGTGCCAGTAGGAGGACCGGGGAGCTGTTTTTT.

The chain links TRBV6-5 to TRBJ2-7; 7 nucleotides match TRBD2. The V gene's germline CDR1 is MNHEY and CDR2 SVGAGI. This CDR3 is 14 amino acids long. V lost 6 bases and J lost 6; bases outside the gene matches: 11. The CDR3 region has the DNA TGTGCCAGCAGGTCTAGCGGAAGGACTCCCGAGCAGTACTTC. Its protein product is CASRSSGRTPEQYF.

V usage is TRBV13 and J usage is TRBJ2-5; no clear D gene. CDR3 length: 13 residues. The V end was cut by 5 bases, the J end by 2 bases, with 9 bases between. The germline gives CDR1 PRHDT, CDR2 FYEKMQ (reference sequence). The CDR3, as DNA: TGTGCCAGCAGCCTACAGTGGCAAGAGACCCAGTACTTC. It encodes CASSLQWQETQYF.

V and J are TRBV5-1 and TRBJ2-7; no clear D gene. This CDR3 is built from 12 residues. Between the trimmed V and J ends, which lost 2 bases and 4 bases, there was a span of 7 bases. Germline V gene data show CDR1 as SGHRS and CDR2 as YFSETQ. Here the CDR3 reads CASSLGTYEQYF. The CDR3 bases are TGCGCCAGCAGCTTAGGAACATACGAGCAGTACTTC.

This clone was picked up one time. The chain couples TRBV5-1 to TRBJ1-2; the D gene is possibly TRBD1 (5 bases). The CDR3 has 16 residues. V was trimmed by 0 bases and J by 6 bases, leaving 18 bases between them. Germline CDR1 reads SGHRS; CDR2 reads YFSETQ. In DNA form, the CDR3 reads TGCGCCAGCAGCTTGGTGGGTCCTCGAGGGGTTCATGGCTACACCTTC. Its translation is CASSLVGPRGVHGYTF.